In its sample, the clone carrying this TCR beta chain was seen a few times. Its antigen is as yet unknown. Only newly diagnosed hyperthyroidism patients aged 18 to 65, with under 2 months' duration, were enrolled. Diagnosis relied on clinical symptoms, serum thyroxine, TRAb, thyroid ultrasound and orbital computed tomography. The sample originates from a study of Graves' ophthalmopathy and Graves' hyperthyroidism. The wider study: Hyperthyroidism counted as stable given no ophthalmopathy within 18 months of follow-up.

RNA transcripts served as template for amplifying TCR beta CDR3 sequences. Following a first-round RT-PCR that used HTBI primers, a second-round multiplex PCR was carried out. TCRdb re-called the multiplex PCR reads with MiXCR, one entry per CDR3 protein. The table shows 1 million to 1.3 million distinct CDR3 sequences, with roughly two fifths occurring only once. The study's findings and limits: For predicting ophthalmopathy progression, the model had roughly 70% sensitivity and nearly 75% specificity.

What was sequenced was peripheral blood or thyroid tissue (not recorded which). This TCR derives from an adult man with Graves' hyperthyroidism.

CDR3: CSATQGQGEYSNQPQHF. CDR3 nucleotide sequence: TGCAGTGCTACTCAGGGACAGGGGGAATATAGCAATCAGCCCCAGCATTTT. The chain carries TRBV20-1 and TRBJ1-5, with 11 nucleotides matching TRBD1. Germline lookup yields CDR1 DFQATT and CDR2 SNEGSKA (reference sequence). The CDR3 sequence is 17 residues long. Trimming cost V 4 bases and J 0 bases; bases outside gene matches: 8.